This TCR beta chain was captured by sequencing in a study of tumor and adjacent non-tumor tissue in lung cancer (dated by TCRdb to about 2018). Regarding the study in general: Of the cohort, some 12 patients had adenocarcinoma, 2 had squamous cell carcinoma and 1 had small cell lung cancer. The approximately 15 patients were aged roughly 30 to 76 years, included ten or so men and 5 women, and had TNM stage I to III disease. Sequencing produced 100 million to 150 million productive TCRbeta reads in total, an average of about 4.2 million reads per sample. Using bulk TCRbeta repertoires from roughly 14 lung cancer patients, the study set lung tumor tissue side by side with matched distant non-tumor lung tissue. For each patient, one tumor sample and one normal lung sample were taken, giving approximately 33 paired specimens that underwent TCRbeta CDR3 sequencing.

The investigation overall reported the following: The top 100 clones made up a significantly larger cumulative share of the repertoire in normal lung than in tumor tissue. The sequencing platform is not named in the methods, and unique molecular identifiers are not mentioned. With only approximately 16 patients in the cohort, the authors noted that larger samples and more detailed clinical data are needed. TCR diversity (inverse Simpson) was significantly higher in tumor than in normal lung tissue (about 400 vs 180, P = 0.0075, Mann-Whitney U test). Younger patients had significantly higher TCR diversity, and higher tumor TCR diversity was associated with shorter overall and disease-free survival. Peripheral blood was not sequenced, so blood TCRbeta repertoires were not examined in the lung cancer patients of the study.

RNA was isolated from bulk, unsorted tissue, and RNA quality was assessed with a NanoDrop ND-1000 and an Agilent 2100. All donors had newly diagnosed lung cancer, had not received prior chemotherapy, and were admitted for thoracic surgery in China between August and November 2014. Patients with previous radiotherapy or chemotherapy, or with another concurrent cancer, were excluded from the study. Pieces of surgical tissue measuring about 1-2.1 cm3 were kept in RNAlater solution and stored at -80 degrees C until use. After removal of 2 bases from V and 6 bases from J, the junction retains 5 bases not matched to a gene. The CDR3 sequence holds 14 residues, the cysteine and phenylalanine included. The CDR3 DNA has 42 bases and is translated from base 1. CDR1 and CDR2 are read off the germline V gene as MDHEN and SYDVKM. Points on this clonotype: Which antigen it targets is not known. No quality values exist for individual bases; no much larger clone is one base distant.

The library was built by means of multiplex PCR. Sequencing relied on an Illumina HiSeq 2500. Following protocols modified from ARM-PCR, the researchers constructed TCRbeta libraries through three rounds of nested PCR with primers (Table S4). Before sequencing, PCR products of 200-500 bp were cut from the gel and purified using the QIAquick gel extraction kit. The authors' pipeline ran thus. Reads were cleaned using Trimmomatic, were merged into complete CDR3 sequences using FLASH, and were assigned to V(D)J germline segments using MiTCR. Clonal diversity was calculated as the inverse Simpson's index using VDJtools. A read counted as productive if the sequence was in-frame and lacked a premature stop codon. TCRdb itself trimmed the public reads at Q25 with fastp, ran MiXCR and retained productive beta chains. For every CDR3 protein sequence, its rows merge into one entry that carries the most common genes and DNA. These V and J calls rely on TCRdb rather than the paper's analysis. Here the sample has roughly 150,000 distinct CDR3 sequences; approximately 66% occur a single time. The top ten constitute 15% to 20% of the sample.

The chain is assembled from TRBV28 and TRBJ1-1; 8 bases in the middle match TRBD1. The sample consisted of lung tumor tissue. The receptor was derived from a man aged 60-69 years with small cell lung cancer. The CDR3 loop reads CASSLGTGRAEAFF. The DNA is as follows: TGTGCCAGCAGTTTAGGGACAGGCCGCGCTGAAGCTTTCTTT.